This T cell receptor (beta chain) comes out of a study of T cell responses to AZD1222 COVID-19 vaccine. This CDR3 contains 14 residues. Germline V gives CDR1 GTSNPN, CDR2 SVGIG (reference sequence). Trimming removed 3 bases at V and 4 bases at J, with 16 bases between. Measured with immunoSEQ multiplex PCR; TCRdb has only the in-frame clones, and not every one. The sample has roughly 110,000 clones, about nine tenths seen once. Material: peripheral blood, obtained 28 days after the second AZD1222 dose. This clonotype originated in an adult who received the AZD1222 COVID-19 vaccine. The gene calls are TRBV30 and TRBJ2-7, with D possibly TRBD2 on 6 matching bases. The CDR3 loop is CAWRAGGVQYEQYF. CDR3 nucleotide sequence: TGTGCCTGGAGGGCCGGAGGGGTTCAATACGAGCAGTACTTC.